The text below deals with one T cell receptor (beta chain). Its matching antigen is unknown. Profiling relied on immunoSEQ multiplex PCR, and the TCRdb table lists in-frame clones only, not all of them. The data contain tens of thousands of clones, roughly 84% of them singletons. The sample belongs to a study of PD-L1 blockade in urothelial cancer. Study overall: Previous chemotherapy exposure amounted to 0 to 3 regimens for patients.

Findings of the study overall: In blood sampled pretreatment, TCR clonality below the median predicted better survival.

The germline V gene has CDR1 MNHNS and CDR2 SASEGT. The CDR3 runs to 14 residues. Trimming at V came to 6 bases and at J to 3 bases, leaving 5 bases not matched to a gene. Time point described: pretreatment peripheral blood. The chain links TRBV6-1 to TRBJ1-5; 7 nucleotides match TRBD1. This sequence originates from a woman aged 70-85 years with urothelial cancer. The source was PBMCs, collected around atezolizumab (anti-PD-L1) treatment. The CDR3 is CASSLTGINQPQHF. The CDR3 DNA follows: TGTGCCAGCAGCTTGACAGGGATCAATCAGCCCCAGCATTTT.